The TCR beta chain under discussion was sequenced for a study of T-cell memory formation after mild COVID-19. The wider study: Each donor largely had its own TCR clusters.

Findings and limits, study-wide: Clones that contracted clustered mainly in CM and EM if CD4+ and in EMRA if CD8+. Within pre-infection memory, some responding clones were found, suggesting cross-reactive memory joined. Second-wave clones peaking on day 37 lacked confirmed SARS-CoV-2 specificity.

Ten or more counts support this clonotype. What it binds is not known. TCRdb independently ran MiXCR on the 5' RACE reads; one entry per CDR3 protein. This table holds 350,000 to 450,000 distinct CDR3 sequences, more than 20% found once. V dropped 4 bases and J dropped 2 bases, with 12 bases sitting between them. The CDR3 runs to 14 residues. Germline assignment: CDR1 MGHRA and CDR2 YSYEKL. The gene calls are TRBV4-1 and TRBJ2-7; D perhaps matches TRBD2 (5 bases). The receptor was isolated from an adult woman who had mild COVID-19 (a few samples of this study predate the infection). Cell type and time point are not known. Sequenced: PBMCs or a T cell subset sorted from them (not recorded which). CDR3 bases: TGCGCCAGCAGCCCGAAACCCGGGGCCTACGAGCAGTACTTC. Translated, it gives CASSPKPGAYEQYF.